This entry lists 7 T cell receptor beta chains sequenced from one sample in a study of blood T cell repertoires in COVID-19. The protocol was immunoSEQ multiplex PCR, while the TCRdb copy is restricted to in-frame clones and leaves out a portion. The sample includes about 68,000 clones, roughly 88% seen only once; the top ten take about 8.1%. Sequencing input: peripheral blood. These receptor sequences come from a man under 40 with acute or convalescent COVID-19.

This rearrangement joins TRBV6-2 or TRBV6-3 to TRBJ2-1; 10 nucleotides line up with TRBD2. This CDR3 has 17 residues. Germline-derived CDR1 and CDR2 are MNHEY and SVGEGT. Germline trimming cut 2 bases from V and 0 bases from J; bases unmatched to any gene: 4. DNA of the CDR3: TGTGCCAGCAGTTACAGGGCTAGCGGGGGCTCCTACAATGAGCAGTTCTTC. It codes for CASSYRASGGSYNEQFF.

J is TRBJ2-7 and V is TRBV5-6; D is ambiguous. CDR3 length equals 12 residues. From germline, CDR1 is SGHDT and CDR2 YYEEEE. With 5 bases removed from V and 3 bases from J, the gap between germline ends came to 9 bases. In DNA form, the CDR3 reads TGTGCCAGCAGTTACAGTCGCTACGAGCAGTACTTC. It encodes CASSYSRYEQYF. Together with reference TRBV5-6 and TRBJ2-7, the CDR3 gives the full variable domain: DAGVTQSPTHLIKTRGQQVTLRCSPKSGHDTVSWYQQALGQGPQFIFQYYEEEERQRGNFPDRFSGHQFPNYSSELNVNALLLGDSALYLCASSYSRYEQYFGPGTRLTVT.

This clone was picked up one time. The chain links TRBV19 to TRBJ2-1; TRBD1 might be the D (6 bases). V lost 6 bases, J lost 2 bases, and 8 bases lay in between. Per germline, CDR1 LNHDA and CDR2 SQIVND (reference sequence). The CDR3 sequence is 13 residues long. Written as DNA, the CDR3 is TGTGCCAGTAGGGACAGAACCTACAATGAGCAGTTCTTC. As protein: CASRDRTYNEQFF. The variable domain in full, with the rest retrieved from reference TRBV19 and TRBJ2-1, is DGGITQSPKYLFRKEGQNVTLSCEQNLNHDAMYWYRQDPGQGLRLIYYSQIVNDFQKGDIAEGYSVSREKKESFPLTVTSAQKNPTAFYLCASRDRTYNEQFFGPGTRLTVL.

This chain's CDR3 is CASSHSGSGEQYF. CDR3 DNA: TGTGCCAGCAGCCATAGCGGGAGTGGGGAGCAGTACTTC. V usage is TRBV7-2 and J usage is TRBJ2-7, with TRBD2 identical over 9 bases. V dropped 5 bases and J dropped 7; count of bases not matched to a gene: 6. Germline values: CDR1 SGHTA, CDR2 FQGNSA. The CDR3 has 13 residues. The full variable domain, in which reference TRBV7-2 and TRBJ2-7 provide the parts outside the CDR3, is GAGVSQSPSNKVTEKGKDVELRCDPISGHTALYWYRQSLGQGLEFLIYFQGNSAPDKSGLPSDRFSAERTGGSVSTLTIQRTQQEDSAVYLCASSHSGSGEQYFGPGTRLTVT.

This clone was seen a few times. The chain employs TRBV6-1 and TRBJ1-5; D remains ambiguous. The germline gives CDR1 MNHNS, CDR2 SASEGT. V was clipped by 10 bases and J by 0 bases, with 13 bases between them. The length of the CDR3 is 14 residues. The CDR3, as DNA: TGTGCCACGGAGGGAGTTGATAGCAATCAGCCCCAGCATTTT. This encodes CATEGVDSNQPQHF.

CDR3 region: CASSSGLMNTEAFF. Written as DNA, the CDR3 is TGTGCCAGCAGTTCAGGCTTAATGAACACTGAAGCTTTCTTT. The chain joins TRBV6-5 to TRBJ1-1; no reliable D call. V lost 4 bases, J lost 0 bases, and 9 bases lay in between. The CDR3 contains 14 residues. Germline CDR1 reads MNHEY; CDR2 reads SVGAGI.

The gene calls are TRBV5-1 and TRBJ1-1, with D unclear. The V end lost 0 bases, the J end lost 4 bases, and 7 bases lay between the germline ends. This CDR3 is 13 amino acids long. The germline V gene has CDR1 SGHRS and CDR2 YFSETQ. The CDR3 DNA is TGCGCCAGCAGCTTGGCGGAGACCACTGAAGCTTTCTTT. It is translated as CASSLAETTEAFF.